The 6 T cell receptor beta chains listed next were all sequenced from one sample in a study of cytomegalovirus exposure and HLA in healthy donors. 60 Vbeta and 13 Jbeta primers were used in PCR. Some clones are missing from TCRdb's copy, which holds only in-frame ones; the method was immunoSEQ multiplex PCR. The data contain 65,000 to 85,000 clones, 80% to 90% of them singletons. Sequencing was carried out using PBMCs. All receptors come from a woman aged 25 to 45 in good health and CMV-seronegative.

The chain combines TRBV11-2 with TRBJ1-5; D gene ambiguous. From germline, CDR1 is SGHAT and CDR2 FQNNGV. The CDR3 covers 14 residues. The germline V and J ends were trimmed by 0 bases and 7 bases, with 10 bases remaining between them. The CDR3 loop reads CASSLDWGGQPQHF. CDR3 sequence (DNA): TGTGCCAGCAGCTTAGATTGGGGAGGCCAGCCCCAGCATTTT.

This chain connects TRBV4-2 to TRBJ2-7, with 9 bases fitting TRBD2. CDR3 length: 14 amino acids. V gave up 1 base and J gave up 6 bases; unmatched junction bases: 4. Germline V gene sequence: CDR1 LGHNA, CDR2 YNFKEQ. Here the CDR3 reads CASSQGAGGLEQYF. The CDR3 region has the DNA TGTGCCAGCAGCCAAGGAGCGGGGGGCCTCGAGCAGTACTTC.

This chain links TRBV7-2 with TRBJ1-4; D is possibly TRBD1 (6 bases). Germline V lookup: CDR1 SGHTA, CDR2 FQGNSA. V was clipped by 6 bases and J by 0 bases, with 14 bases between them. The CDR3 loop spans 16 amino acids. CDR3 DNA: TGTGCCAGCAGTCGGCAGGGACATGCAACTAATGAAAAACTGTTTTTT. This sequence encodes CASSRQGHATNEKLFF.

The chain combines TRBV21-1 with TRBJ2-1; TRBD1, the table's D call, lacks a check against the DNA. TRBV21-1 constitutes a pseudogene. CDR3 length: 14 amino acids. CDR3: CASSKPGQGEEQFF. The DNA for the CDR3 is TGTGCCAGCTCCAAACCGGGACAGGGAGAGGAGCAGTTCTTC.

The chain has TRBV7-2 and TRBJ2-1, with 9 bases matching TRBD2. After removal of 3 bases from V and 6 bases from J, the junction contained 6 bases not matched to a gene. CDR3 size: 15 residues. Germline CDR1 and CDR2: SGHTA and FQGNSA. CDR3 in DNA: TGTGCCAGCAGCTTGAGCCTAGCGGGATTCAATGAGCAGTTCTTC. Translation gives CASSLSLAGFNEQFF.

The sample holds one count of this clone. The chain combines TRBV2 with TRBJ2-4; 8 positions match TRBD2. With 7 bases clipped from V and 3 bases from J, the junction kept 11 bases outside the gene matches. Germline values: CDR1 SNHLY, CDR2 FYNNEI. The CDR3 runs 16 residues. CDR3 DNA: TGTGCCAGCATCCCCCGGGAGGGCCGAAACAAAAACATTCAGTACTTC. Protein product: CASIPREGRNKNIQYF.